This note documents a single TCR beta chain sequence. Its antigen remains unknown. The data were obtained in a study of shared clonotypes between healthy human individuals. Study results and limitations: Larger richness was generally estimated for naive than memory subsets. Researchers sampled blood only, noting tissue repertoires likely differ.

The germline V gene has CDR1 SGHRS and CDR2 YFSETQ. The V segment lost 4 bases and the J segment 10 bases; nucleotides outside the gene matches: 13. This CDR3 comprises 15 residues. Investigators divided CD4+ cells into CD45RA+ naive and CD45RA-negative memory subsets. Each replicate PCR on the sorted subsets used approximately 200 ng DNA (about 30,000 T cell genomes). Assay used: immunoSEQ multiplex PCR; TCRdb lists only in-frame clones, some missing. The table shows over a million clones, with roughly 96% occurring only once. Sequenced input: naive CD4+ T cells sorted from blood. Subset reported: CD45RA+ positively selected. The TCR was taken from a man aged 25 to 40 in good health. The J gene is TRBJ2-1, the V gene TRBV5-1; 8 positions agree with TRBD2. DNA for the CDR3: TGCGCCAGCAGCCCGGGGACTAGACCGGTCGAGGAGCAGTTCTTC. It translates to CASSPGTRPVEEQFF.